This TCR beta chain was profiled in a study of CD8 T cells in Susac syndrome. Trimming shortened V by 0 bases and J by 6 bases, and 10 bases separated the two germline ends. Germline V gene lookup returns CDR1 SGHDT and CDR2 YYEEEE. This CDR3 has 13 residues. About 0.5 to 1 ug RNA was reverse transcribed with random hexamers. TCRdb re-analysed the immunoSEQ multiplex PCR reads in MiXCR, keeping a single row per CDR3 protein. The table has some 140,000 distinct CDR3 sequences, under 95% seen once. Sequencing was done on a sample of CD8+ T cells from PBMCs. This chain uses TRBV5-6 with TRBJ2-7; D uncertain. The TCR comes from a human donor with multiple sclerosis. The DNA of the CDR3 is TGTGCCAGCAGCTTGGACGCCTCGGGCGAGCAGTACTTC. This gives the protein CASSLDASGEQYF.